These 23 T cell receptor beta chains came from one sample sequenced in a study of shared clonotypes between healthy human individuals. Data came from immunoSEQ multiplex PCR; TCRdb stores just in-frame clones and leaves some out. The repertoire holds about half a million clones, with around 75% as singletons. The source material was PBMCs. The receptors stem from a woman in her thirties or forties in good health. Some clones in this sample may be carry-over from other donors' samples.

CDR3 residues: CASSQGPGEGYNEQFF. The DNA of the CDR3 is TGTGCCAGCAGCCAAGGACCGGGGGAGGGATACAATGAGCAGTTCTTC. The V gene is TRBV5-4, the J gene TRBJ2-1, with 7 bases matching TRBD2. V lost 4 bases to trimming and J lost 4 bases; unmatched junction nucleotides: 11. CDR3 length equals 16 residues. Germline CDR1 reads SGHNT; CDR2 reads YYREEE (reference sequence).

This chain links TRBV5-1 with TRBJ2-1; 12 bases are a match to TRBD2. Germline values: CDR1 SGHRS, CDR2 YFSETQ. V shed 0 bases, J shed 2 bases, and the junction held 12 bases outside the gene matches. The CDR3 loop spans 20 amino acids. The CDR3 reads CASSLASGTSGPRPYNEQFF. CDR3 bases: TGCGCCAGCAGCTTGGCTTCGGGGACTAGCGGGCCCCGTCCCTACAATGAGCAGTTCTTC.

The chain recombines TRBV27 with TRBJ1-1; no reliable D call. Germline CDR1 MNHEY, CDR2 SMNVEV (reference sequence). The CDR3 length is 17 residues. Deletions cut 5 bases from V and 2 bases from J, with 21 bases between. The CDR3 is CASSPPLTGIRNTEAFF. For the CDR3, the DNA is TGTGCCAGCAGTCCCCCTTTGACGGGGATCCGAAACACTGAAGCTTTCTTT.

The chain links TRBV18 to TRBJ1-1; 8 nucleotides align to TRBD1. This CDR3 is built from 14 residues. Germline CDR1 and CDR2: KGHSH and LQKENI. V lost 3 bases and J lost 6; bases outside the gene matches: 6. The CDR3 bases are TGTGCCAGCTCACCGGTACAGGGGGGCGCTGAAGCTTTCTTT. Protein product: CASSPVQGGAEAFF.

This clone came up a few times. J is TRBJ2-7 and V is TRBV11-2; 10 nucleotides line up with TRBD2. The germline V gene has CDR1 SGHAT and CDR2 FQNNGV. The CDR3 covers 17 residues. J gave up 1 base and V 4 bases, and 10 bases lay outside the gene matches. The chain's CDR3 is CASSWPPTSGYSYEQYF. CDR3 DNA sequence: TGTGCCAGCAGCTGGCCTCCGACTAGCGGGTATTCCTACGAGCAGTACTTC.

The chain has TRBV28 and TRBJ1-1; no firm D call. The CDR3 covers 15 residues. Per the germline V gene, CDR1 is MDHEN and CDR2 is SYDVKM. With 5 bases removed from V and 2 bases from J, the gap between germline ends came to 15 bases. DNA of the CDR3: TGTGCCAGCAGTCCCCCCGGGATGGGAAACACTGAAGCTTTCTTT. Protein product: CASSPPGMGNTEAFF. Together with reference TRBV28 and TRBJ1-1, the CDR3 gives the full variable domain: DVKVTQSSRYLVKRTGEKVFLECVQDMDHENMFWYRQDPGLGLRLIYFSYDVKMKEKGDIPEGYSVSREKKERFSLILESASTNQTSMYLCASSPPGMGNTEAFFGQGTRLTVV.

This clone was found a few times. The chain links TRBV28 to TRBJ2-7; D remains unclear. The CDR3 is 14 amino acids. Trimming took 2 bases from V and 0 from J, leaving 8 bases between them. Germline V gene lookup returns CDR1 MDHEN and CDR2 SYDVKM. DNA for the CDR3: TGTGCCAGCAGTTTAGGCGGATACTCCTACGAGCAGTACTTC. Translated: CASSLGGYSYEQYF.

CDR3 sequence (DNA): TGTGCCAGCAGCTCAGGGACAGGGGGACTGGAAGGCTACACCTTC. Amino acid sequence: CASSSGTGGLEGYTF. The chain carries TRBV5-6 and TRBJ1-2, with 11 bases identical to TRBD1. The CDR3 has 15 amino acids. The trim removed 3 bases at V and 8 bases at J, leaving 9 bases unmatched. CDR1 is SGHDT, CDR2 YYEEEE, per germline.

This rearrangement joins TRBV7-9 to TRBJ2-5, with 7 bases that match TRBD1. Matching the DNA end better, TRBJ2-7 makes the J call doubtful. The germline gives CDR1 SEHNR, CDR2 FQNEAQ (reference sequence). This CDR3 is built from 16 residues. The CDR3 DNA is TGTGCCAGCAGCTTACCACGGGACAGCAGGGCCTACGAGCAGTACTTC. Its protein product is CASSLPRDSRAYEQYF.

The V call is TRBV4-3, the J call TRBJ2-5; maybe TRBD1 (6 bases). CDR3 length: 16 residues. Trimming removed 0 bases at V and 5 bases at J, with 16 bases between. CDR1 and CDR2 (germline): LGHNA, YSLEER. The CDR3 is CASSQDPGTPGETQYF. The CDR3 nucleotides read TGCGCCAGCAGCCAAGATCCCGGGACACCTGGGGAGACCCAGTACTTC.

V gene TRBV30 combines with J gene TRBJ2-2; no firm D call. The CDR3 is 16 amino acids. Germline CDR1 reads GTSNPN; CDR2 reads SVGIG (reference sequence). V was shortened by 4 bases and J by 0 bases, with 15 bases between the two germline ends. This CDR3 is CAWKRARLANTGELFF. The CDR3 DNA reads TGTGCCTGGAAACGGGCAAGATTGGCGAACACCGGGGAGCTGTTTTTT.

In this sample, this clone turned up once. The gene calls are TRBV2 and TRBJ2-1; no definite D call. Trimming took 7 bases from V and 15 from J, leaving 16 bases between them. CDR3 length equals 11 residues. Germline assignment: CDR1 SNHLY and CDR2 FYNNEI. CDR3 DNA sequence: TGTGCCAGCATTTCGCTCCCCGGGCTGTTCTTC. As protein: CASISLPGLFF.

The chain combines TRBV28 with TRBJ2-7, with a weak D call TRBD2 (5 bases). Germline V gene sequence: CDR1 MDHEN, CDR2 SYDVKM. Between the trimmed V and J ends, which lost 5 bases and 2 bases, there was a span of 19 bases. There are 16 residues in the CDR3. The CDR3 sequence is CASSSTGNLHPYEQYF. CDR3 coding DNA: TGTGCCAGCAGTAGTACCGGGAACCTTCACCCCTACGAGCAGTACTTC.

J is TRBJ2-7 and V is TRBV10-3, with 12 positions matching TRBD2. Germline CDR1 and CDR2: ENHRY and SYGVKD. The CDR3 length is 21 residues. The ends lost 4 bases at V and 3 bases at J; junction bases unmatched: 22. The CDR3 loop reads CAISGGGVASGRDKVGYEQYF. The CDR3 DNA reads TGTGCCATCAGTGGGGGGGGAGTTGCTAGCGGGAGGGACAAGGTGGGCTACGAGCAGTACTTC.

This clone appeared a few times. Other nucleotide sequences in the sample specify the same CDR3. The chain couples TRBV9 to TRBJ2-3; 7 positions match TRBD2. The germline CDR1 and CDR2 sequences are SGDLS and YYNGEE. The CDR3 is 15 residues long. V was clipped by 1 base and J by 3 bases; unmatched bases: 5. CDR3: CASSVSGLGTDTQYF. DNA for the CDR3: TGTGCCAGCAGCGTAAGTGGACTAGGTACAGATACGCAGTATTTT. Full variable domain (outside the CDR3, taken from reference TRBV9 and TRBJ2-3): DSGVTQTPKHLITATGQRVTLRCSPRSGDLSVYWYQQSLDQGLQFLIQYYNGEERAKGNILERFSAQQFPDLHSELNLSSLELGDSALYFCASSVSGLGTDTQYFGPGTRLTVL.

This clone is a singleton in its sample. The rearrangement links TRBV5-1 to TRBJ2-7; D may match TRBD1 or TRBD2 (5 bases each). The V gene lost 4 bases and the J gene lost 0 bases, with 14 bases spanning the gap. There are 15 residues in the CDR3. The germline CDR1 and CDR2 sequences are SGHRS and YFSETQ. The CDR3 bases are TGCGCCAGCAGCCCGCCGGGACGCAGCTCCTACGAGCAGTACTTC. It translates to CASSPPGRSSYEQYF.

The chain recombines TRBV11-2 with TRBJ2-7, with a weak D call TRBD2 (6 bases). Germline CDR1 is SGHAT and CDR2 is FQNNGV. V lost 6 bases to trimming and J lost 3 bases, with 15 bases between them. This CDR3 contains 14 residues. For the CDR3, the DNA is TGTGCCAGCAGATCACTTCGCGGGGACTACGAGCAGTACTTC. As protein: CASRSLRGDYEQYF.

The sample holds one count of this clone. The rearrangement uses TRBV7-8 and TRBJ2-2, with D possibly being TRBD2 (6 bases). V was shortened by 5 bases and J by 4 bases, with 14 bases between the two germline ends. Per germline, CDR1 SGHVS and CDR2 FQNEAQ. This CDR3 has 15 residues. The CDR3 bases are TGTGCCAGCAGCCCCTGGAGGGAGAGCACCGGGGAGCTGTTTTTT. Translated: CASSPWRESTGELFF.

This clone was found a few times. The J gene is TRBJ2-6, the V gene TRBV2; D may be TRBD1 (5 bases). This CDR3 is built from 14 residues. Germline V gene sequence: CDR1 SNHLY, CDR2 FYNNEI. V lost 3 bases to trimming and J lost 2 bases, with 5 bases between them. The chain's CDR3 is CASSDRAGANVLTF. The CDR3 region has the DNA TGTGCCAGCAGTGACAGGGCTGGGGCCAACGTCCTGACTTTC.

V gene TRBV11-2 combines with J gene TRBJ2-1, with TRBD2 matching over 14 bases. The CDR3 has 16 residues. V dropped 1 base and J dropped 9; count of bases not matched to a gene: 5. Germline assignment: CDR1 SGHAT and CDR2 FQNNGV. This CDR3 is CASSLVGLAGGSEQFF. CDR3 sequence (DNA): TGTGCCAGCAGCTTAGTAGGACTAGCGGGAGGAAGTGAGCAGTTCTTC.

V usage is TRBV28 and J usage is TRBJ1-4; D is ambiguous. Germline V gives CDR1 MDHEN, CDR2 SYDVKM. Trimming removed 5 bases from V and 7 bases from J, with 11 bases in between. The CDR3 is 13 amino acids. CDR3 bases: TGTGCCAGCAGTACCGGGAGTCGTGAAAAACTGTTTTTT. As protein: CASSTGSREKLFF.

CDR3 region: CASSLDSGGGETQYF. As DNA, the CDR3 is TGTGCCAGCAGCTTGGATAGCGGAGGGGGAGAGACCCAGTACTTC. The J gene is TRBJ2-5, the V gene TRBV5-6; TRBD1 or TRBD2 may be the D gene (6 bases each). Trimming cost V 0 bases and J 4 bases, with 13 bases left between them. The CDR3 contains 15 residues. From germline, CDR1 is SGHDT and CDR2 YYEEEE.

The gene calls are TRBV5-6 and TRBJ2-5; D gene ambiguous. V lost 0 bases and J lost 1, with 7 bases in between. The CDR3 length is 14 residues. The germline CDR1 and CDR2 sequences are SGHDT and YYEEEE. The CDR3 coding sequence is TGTGCCAGCAGCTTGGTGTCAGCCCAAGAGACCCAGTACTTC. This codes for CASSLVSAQETQYF. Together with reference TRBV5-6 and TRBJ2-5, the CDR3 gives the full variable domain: DAGVTQSPTHLIKTRGQQVTLRCSPKSGHDTVSWYQQALGQGPQFIFQYYEEEERQRGNFPDRFSGHQFPNYSSELNVNALLLGDSALYLCASSLVSAQETQYFGPGTRLLVL.